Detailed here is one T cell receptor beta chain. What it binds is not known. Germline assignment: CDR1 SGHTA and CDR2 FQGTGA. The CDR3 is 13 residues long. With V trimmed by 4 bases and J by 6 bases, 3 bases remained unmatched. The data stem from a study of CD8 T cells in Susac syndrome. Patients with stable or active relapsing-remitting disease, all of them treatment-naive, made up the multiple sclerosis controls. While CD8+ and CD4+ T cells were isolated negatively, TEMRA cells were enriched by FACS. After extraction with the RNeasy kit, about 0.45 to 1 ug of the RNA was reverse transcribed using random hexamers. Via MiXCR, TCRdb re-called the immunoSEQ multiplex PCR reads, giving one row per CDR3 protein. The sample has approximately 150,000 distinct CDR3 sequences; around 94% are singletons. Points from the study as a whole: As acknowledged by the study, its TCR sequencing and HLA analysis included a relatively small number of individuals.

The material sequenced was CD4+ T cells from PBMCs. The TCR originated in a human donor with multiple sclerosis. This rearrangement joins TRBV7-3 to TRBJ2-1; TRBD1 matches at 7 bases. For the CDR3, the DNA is TGTGCCAGCAGCTCCGCAGGGGGCAATGAGCAGTTCTTC. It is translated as CASSSAGGNEQFF. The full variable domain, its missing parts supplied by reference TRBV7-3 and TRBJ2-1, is GAGVSQTPSNKVTEKGKYVELRCDPISGHTALYWYRQSLGQGPEFLIYFQGTGAADDSGLPNDRFFAVRPEGSVSTLKIQRTERGDSAVYLCASSSAGGNEQFFGPGTRLTVL.